This record covers a single TCR beta chain. Its antigen is unknown. TCRdb's table, derived via immunoSEQ multiplex PCR, lists solely in-frame clones and lacks some. Among roughly 250,000 clones listed, around 85% were seen once. This specimen belongs to a study of Ad26.COV2.S vaccination and SARS-CoV-2 variants. Overall study: The vaccine Ad26.COV2.S was put into the muscle once, or twice with 56 days between. General study results and limits: Post-vaccination breadth of spike-specific CD8+ and CD4+ T cell responses was reportedly substantial.

Germline loops: CDR1 SGHAT, CDR2 FQNNGV. The CDR3 covers 14 residues. V lost 1 base, J lost 11 bases, and 9 bases stayed unmatched. This sample's treatment: around 19 received Ad26.COV2.S at low or high dose, single or two shots; five or six received placebo; per-sample allocation not given. Sampling occurred on day 63 after the first vaccine or placebo injection. In Boston, the donor was an adult between 18-55 years of age. This receptor was identified in a person aged 18-65 years who received the Ad26.COV2.S COVID-19 vaccine or a placebo. The specimen was peripheral blood, collected in a trial of Ad26.COV2.S vaccine versus placebo. The chain employs TRBV11-2 and TRBJ2-3; TRBD2 matches at 7 bases. CDR3 DNA: TGTGCCAGCAGCTTAGGTAGCGGGCATAACTTGCAGTATTTT. Translated: CASSLGSGHNLQYF.